The 29 T cell receptor beta chains in this list originate from one sample, sequenced in a study of PD-1 blockade in classical Hodgkin lymphoma. Repertoires were generated with immunoSEQ multiplex PCR, while TCRdb's copy carries only in-frame clones and drops some. The sample includes about 23,000 clones, 80% of them seen just once. Each patient relapsed following autologous stem cell transplantation, and prior brentuximab vedotin exposure differed. This specimen was peripheral blood mononuclear cells (PBMCs), taken before the second cycle of nivolumab. All receptors derive from a human donor with classical Hodgkin lymphoma.

Here the CDR3 DNA reads TGTGCCAGCAGTTCCGGGACAGGGAGGACCGGGGAGCTGTTTTTT. Translating gives CASSSGTGRTGELFF. The rearrangement uses TRBV6-5 and TRBJ2-2; 9 bases match TRBD1. Germline V gives CDR1 MNHEY, CDR2 SVGAGI. J gave up 5 bases and V 4 bases, and 5 bases lay outside the gene matches. CDR3 length: 15 residues.

The J gene is TRBJ2-5, the V gene TRBV15, with D possibly being TRBD2 (5 bases). The germline gives CDR1 LNHNV, CDR2 YYDKDF (reference sequence). V lost 1 base to trimming and J lost 3 bases, with 12 bases between them. This CDR3 is built from 15 residues. CDR3 protein: CATSRGTGSEETQYF. The CDR3, as DNA: TGTGCCACCAGCAGAGGGACGGGGAGTGAAGAGACCCAGTACTTC.

This clone is medium-sized. This sequence joins TRBV19 and TRBJ2-3; D is tentatively TRBD1 or TRBD2 (6 bases each). CDR3 size: 13 residues. Germline CDR1 is LNHDA and CDR2 is SQIVND (reference sequence). Trimming took off 5 bases at V and 6 bases at J, with 12 bases between the two ends. The CDR3 loop reads CASSWGARDTQYF. CDR3 sequence (DNA): TGTGCCAGTAGTTGGGGGGCGAGGGATACGCAGTATTTT. Full variable domain (missing parts from reference TRBV19 and TRBJ2-3): DGGITQSPKYLFRKEGQNVTLSCEQNLNHDAMYWYRQDPGQGLRLIYYSQIVNDFQKGDIAEGYSVSREKKESFPLTVTSAQKNPTAFYLCASSWGARDTQYFGPGTRLTVL.

The chain's CDR3 is CASSTRDSYNEQFF. The DNA of the CDR3 is TGCGCCAGCAGCACCCGGGACAGTTACAATGAGCAGTTCTTC. V is TRBV5-1 and J is TRBJ2-1; 7 positions match TRBD1. The CDR3 runs to 14 residues. Per germline, CDR1 SGHRS and CDR2 YFSETQ. V shed 4 bases, J shed 4 bases, and the junction held 5 bases outside the gene matches. Supplemented by reference TRBV5-1 and TRBJ2-1, the full variable domain reads KAGVTQTPRYLIKTRGQQVTLSCSPISGHRSVSWYQQTPGQGLQFLFEYFSETQRNKGNFPGRFSGRQFSNSRSEMNVSTLELGDSALYLCASSTRDSYNEQFFGPGTRLTVL.

This chain joins TRBV29-1 and TRBJ1-1; 7 bases agree with TRBD1. After removal of 4 bases from V and 3 bases from J, the junction contained 11 bases not matched to a gene. Germline CDR1 is SQVTM and CDR2 is ANQGSEA. The CDR3 is 15 residues long. The CDR3 spells CSVVKGAKADTEAFF. In nucleotides, the CDR3 is TGCAGCGTTGTCAAGGGGGCGAAAGCGGACACTGAAGCTTTCTTT.

A few counts support this clone. The chain recombines TRBV6-5 with TRBJ2-1; the D gene is possibly TRBD1 (5 bases). The germline V gene has CDR1 MNHEY and CDR2 SVGAGI. V lost 5 bases, J lost 6 bases, and 5 bases lay in between. This CDR3 comprises 11 residues. The CDR3 is CASSRGNEQFF. The CDR3, as DNA: TGTGCCAGCAGTAGGGGCAATGAGCAGTTCTTC.

This chain links TRBV10-3 with TRBJ2-1; 8 bases agree with TRBD2. The CDR3 spans 16 residues. Germline assignment: CDR1 ENHRY and CDR2 SYGVKD. Unmatched junction bases numbered 4, after V lost 2 bases and J lost 1 base. The CDR3 loop reads CAISEGREVSYNEQFF. In DNA form, the CDR3 reads TGTGCCATCAGTGAGGGGCGGGAGGTTTCCTACAATGAGCAGTTCTTC.

The V gene is TRBV28, the J gene TRBJ2-4; 9 bases agree with TRBD1. Germline loops: CDR1 MDHEN, CDR2 SYDVKM. Trimming at V came to 5 bases and at J to 1 base, leaving 12 bases not matched to a gene. The CDR3 is 18 amino acids. Here the CDR3 reads CASSAPGTGIRAKNIQYF. The CDR3 DNA reads TGTGCCAGCAGTGCCCCCGGGACAGGGATTCGGGCCAAAAACATTCAGTACTTC. Full variable domain (rest looked up from reference TRBV28 and TRBJ2-4): DVKVTQSSRYLVKRTGEKVFLECVQDMDHENMFWYRQDPGLGLRLIYFSYDVKMKEKGDIPEGYSVSREKKERFSLILESASTNQTSMYLCASSAPGTGIRAKNIQYFGAGTRLSVL.

The CDR3 nucleotides read TGTGCCAGCAGTGAGGGTGCGGGACAGGGGTTGTCCTACGAGCAGTACTTC. Its translation: CASSEGAGQGLSYEQYF. The rearrangement joins TRBV6-1 to TRBJ2-7; 10 nucleotides agree with TRBD1. J gave up 1 base and V 3 bases, and 9 bases lay outside the gene matches. This CDR3 contains 17 residues. Per germline, CDR1 MNHNS and CDR2 SASEGT.

This clone was found a few times. This sequence joins TRBV7-2 and TRBJ2-1; 13 positions agree with TRBD2. The CDR3 extends over 19 amino acids. Germline lookup yields CDR1 SGHTA and CDR2 FQGNSA. With V trimmed by 1 base and J by 6 bases, 12 bases remained unmatched. The CDR3 coding sequence is TGTGCCAGCAGCTTAGGACTAGCGGGAGGTAGGCCAGGGCTCAATGAGCAGTTCTTC. Residues: CASSLGLAGGRPGLNEQFF.

This clone was detected only once. The CDR3 spells CASSLRIQGNTEAFF. DNA for the CDR3: TGCGCCAGCAGCTTGCGGATACAAGGAAACACTGAAGCTTTCTTT. The chain is built from TRBV5-1 and TRBJ1-1, with D uncertain. The CDR3 has 15 amino acids. Per the germline V gene, CDR1 is SGHRS and CDR2 is YFSETQ. Trimming pared 1 base from V and 2 bases from J, leaving 12 bases between. Drawing the rest from reference TRBV5-1 and TRBJ1-1, the complete variable domain is KAGVTQTPRYLIKTRGQQVTLSCSPISGHRSVSWYQQTPGQGLQFLFEYFSETQRNKGNFPGRFSGRQFSNSRSEMNVSTLELGDSALYLCASSLRIQGNTEAFFGQGTRLTVV.

The V gene is TRBV30, the J gene TRBJ1-5, with unresolved D. Germline V gene sequence: CDR1 GTSNPN, CDR2 SVGIG (reference sequence). V was pared by 0 bases and J by 7 bases, with 13 bases between. The CDR3 has 14 residues. For the CDR3, the DNA is TGTGCCTGGAGTGTACTACCGGTAGGGCAGCCCCAGCATTTT. Translation gives CAWSVLPVGQPQHF.

This chain connects TRBV6-1 to TRBJ2-2; the D is unclear. CDR1 and CDR2 from the germline V gene are MNHNS and SASEGT. The V end lost 8 bases, the J end lost 2 bases, and 12 bases lay between the germline ends. The CDR3 length is 14 residues. CDR3 loop: CASGLTLNTGELFF. The CDR3, as DNA: TGTGCCAGCGGCCTGACACTTAACACCGGGGAGCTGTTTTTT.

Notes on this clone: Since no conserved phenylalanine or tryptophan closes the CDR3, a read error is the likely cause. The DNA is left out, because the CDR3 cannot be placed on it with certainty; the CDR3 is given as TCRdb lists it. The chain has TRBV6-1 and TRBJ2-3; TRBD2, the D gene given by the table, was not confirmed from the DNA. The CDR3 sequence runs 11 residues, both termini included. Looked up from germline, CDR1 is MNHNS and CDR2 is SASEGT. CDR3 in amino acids: CASSSPRPLSL.

This clone occurred once. The V and J genes are TRBV5-1 and TRBJ2-7; D not resolved. V gave up 0 bases and J gave up 0 bases, with 4 bases separating them. CDR1 is SGHRS, CDR2 YFSETQ, per germline. This CDR3 is 13 amino acids long. The CDR3 nucleotides read TGCGCCAGCAGCTTGGCAGGCTCCTACGAGCAGTACTTC. This translates into CASSLAGSYEQYF.

The rearrangement joins TRBV7-8 to TRBJ2-7, with TRBD1 matching over 9 bases. This CDR3 spans 15 amino acids. The germline CDR1 and CDR2 sequences are SGHVS and FQNEAQ. V shed 1 base and J 2 bases; nucleotides not matched to a gene: 3. DNA of the CDR3: TGTGCCAGCAGCTTAGAAGGGGACAGGGCCTACGAGCAGTACTTC. Amino acids: CASSLEGDRAYEQYF.

V is TRBV5-4 and J is TRBJ1-1, with TRBD1 as a possible D gene (6 bases). Germline CDR1 is SGHNT and CDR2 is YYREEE (reference sequence). V lost 3 bases and J lost 0, with 15 bases in between. This CDR3 region has 16 residues. DNA of the CDR3: TGTGCCAGCAGCTCATCAAAACAGGGAGTGAACACTGAAGCTTTCTTT. Its protein is CASSSSKQGVNTEAFF.

This clone is labeled medium-sized (0.01 to 0.1%). This rearrangement joins TRBV30 to TRBJ1-3; D call uncertain. The CDR3 has 16 amino acids. V shed 0 bases and J shed 0 bases, with 12 bases lying between them. CDR1 and CDR2 (germline): GTSNPN, SVGIG (reference sequence). CDR3 coding DNA: TGTGCCTGGAGTGTACGCGGAGGGAGCTCTGGAAACACCATATATTTT. As protein: CAWSVRGGSSGNTIYF. The full variable domain, completed using reference TRBV30 and TRBJ1-3, is SQTIHQWPATLVQPVGSPLSLECTVEGTSNPNLYWYRQAAGRGLQLLFYSVGIGQISSEVPQNLSASRPQDRQFILSSKKLLLSDSGFYLCAWSVRGGSSGNTIYFGEGSWLTVV.

The chain is built from TRBV28 and TRBJ2-3; TRBD2 matches 7 bases. This CDR3 contains 14 residues. The ends lost 5 bases at V and 4 bases at J; junction bases unmatched: 6. The germline CDR1 and CDR2 sequences are MDHEN and SYDVKM. The CDR3 reads CASSGGTTSDTQYF. For the CDR3, the DNA is TGTGCCAGCAGTGGAGGGACTACCTCAGATACGCAGTATTTT.

The rearrangement uses TRBV29-1 and TRBJ1-1; D ambiguous. The length of the CDR3 is 15 residues. Per the germline V gene, CDR1 is SQVTM and CDR2 is ANQGSEA. Deletions cut 0 bases from V and 1 base from J, with 12 bases between. As DNA, the CDR3 is TGCAGCGTTGAAGATCGGTCAGGTGGGAACACTGAAGCTTTCTTT. Translating it yields CSVEDRSGGNTEAFF.

The CDR3 here is CASSEWGGTGNTIYF. CDR3 bases: TGTGCCAGCAGTGAATGGGGGGGAACTGGAAACACCATATATTTT. The chain couples TRBV25-1 to TRBJ1-3, with a tentative D call TRBD1 (5 bases). The CDR3 covers 15 residues. CDR1 and CDR2 (germline): MGHDK, SYGVNS. Between the trimmed V and J ends, which lost 1 base and 2 bases, there was a span of 9 bases.

V is TRBV11-2 and J is TRBJ2-7, with TRBD1 matching 8 bases. The CDR3 extends over 13 amino acids. CDR1 and CDR2 from the germline V gene are SGHAT and FQNNGV. The V and J ends lost 3 bases and 9 bases, in that order; junction bases with no gene match: 7. This chain's CDR3 is CASSFDRGVVQYF. CDR3 nucleotide sequence: TGTGCCAGCAGCTTTGACAGGGGAGTAGTGCAGTACTTC. Together with reference TRBV11-2 and TRBJ2-7, the CDR3 gives the full variable domain: EAGVAQSPRYKIIEKRQSVAFWCNPISGHATLYWYQQILGQGPKLLIQFQNNGVVDDSQLPKDRFSAERLKGVDSTLKIQPAKLEDSAVYLCASSFDRGVVQYFGPGTRLTVT.

The CDR3 region is CASSHGQGRSYEQYF. The CDR3 nucleotides read TGTGCCAGCAGCCACGGACAGGGGCGATCCTACGAGCAGTACTTC. The V gene is TRBV14, the J gene TRBJ2-7; 9 nucleotides align to TRBD1. Trimming took 3 bases from V and 1 from J; bases not matched to a gene: 4. Germline V gene lookup returns CDR1 SGHDN and CDR2 FVKESK. This CDR3 region has 15 residues.

V is TRBV7-2 and J is TRBJ2-2, with D tentatively TRBD1 or TRBD2 (5 bases each). V gave up 5 bases and J gave up 1 base, with 14 bases separating them. This CDR3 region has 16 residues. Germline-derived CDR1 and CDR2 are SGHTA and FQGNSA. CDR3 amino acids: CASSQQTAENTGELFF. The DNA for the CDR3 is TGTGCCAGCAGCCAACAGACAGCGGAGAACACCGGGGAGCTGTTTTTT.

This sequence joins TRBV28 and TRBJ1-1; a possible D gene is TRBD1 (6 bases). The germline V and J ends were trimmed by 5 bases and 3 bases, with 16 bases remaining between them. The CDR3 totals 15 residues. The germline CDR1 and CDR2 sequences are MDHEN and SYDVKM. CDR3 bases: TGTGCCAGCAGTCCCCCCGACAGGCCATACACTGAAGCTTTCTTT. Protein product: CASSPPDRPYTEAFF.

This sequence joins TRBV5-4 and TRBJ2-3, with D unresolved. Deletions cut 0 bases from V and 4 bases from J, with 12 bases between. Germline V CDR1 and CDR2: SGHNT, YYREEE (reference sequence). The CDR3 length is 15 residues. The CDR3 nucleotides read TGTGCCAGCAGCTTGGAGGGCTCGTCAGCAGATACGCAGTATTTT. Amino acids: CASSLEGSSADTQYF.

This sequence joins TRBV6-4 and TRBJ2-3; 8 bases are shared with TRBD1. Losses at the gene ends were 6 bases for V and 2 bases for J; bases not matched to a gene: 7. CDR3 length equals 15 residues. Germline CDR1 reads MRHNA; CDR2 reads SNTAGT. The CDR3 nucleotides read TGTGCCAGCAGGAGGACAGGGAGTGCCACAGATACGCAGTATTTT. This encodes CASRRTGSATDTQYF.

The chain joins TRBV27 to TRBJ2-1, with 9 bases matching TRBD2. This CDR3 is 16 amino acids long. Trimming removed 4 bases from V and 10 bases from J; junction bases left unmatched: 14. The V gene's germline CDR1 is MNHEY and CDR2 SMNVEV (reference sequence). CDR3 sequence (DNA): TGTGCCAGCAGTTCCCCCTCTGCTAGCGGGAACGGGGAGCAGTTCTTC. Translating gives CASSSPSASGNGEQFF.

The chain employs TRBV6-5 and TRBJ2-7; D remains ambiguous. Trimming left V 5 bases short and J 0 bases short, with 5 bases between. Germline CDR1 and CDR2: MNHEY and SVGAGI. This CDR3 has 12 residues. CDR3 sequence (DNA): TGTGCCAGCAGTACTAACTCCTACGAGCAGTACTTC. This sequence encodes CASSTNSYEQYF.